The 29 T cell receptor beta chains reported below all come from one sample, sequenced in a study of prognosis after radiotherapy for stage I lung cancer. Amplification of TCR beta CDR3 from genomic DNA used two-round multiplex PCR. The first PCR round targeted every TRBV and TRBJ gene with specific primers. Each CDR3 protein gets one entry after TCRdb re-called the multiplex PCR reads with MiXCR. The sample gives about 35,000 distinct CDR3 sequences, under 40% of which show up once; over 15% is in the top ten. Specimen: PBMCs, collected before or after stereotactic body radiation therapy (not recorded which). The receptors stem from a donor aged 50 or older with non-small cell lung cancer.

This clonotype was counted ten times or more. V gene TRBV16 combines with J gene TRBJ1-1, with unresolved D. Germline CDR1 is KGHSY and CDR2 is FQNENV. V shed 1 base and J shed 2 bases, with 8 bases lying between them. The CDR3 runs 14 residues. Written as DNA, the CDR3 is TGTGCCAGCAGCCAATTGAGCAGCAACACTGAAGCTTTCTTT. This sequence encodes CASSQLSSNTEAFF.

This clonotype has a count of ten or more. The chain joins TRBV4-1 to TRBJ1-1; TRBD1 is a possible D gene (5 bases). Germline CDR1 is MGHRA and CDR2 is YSYEKL. This CDR3 is built from 15 residues. V lost 1 base, J lost 1 base, and 10 bases lay in between. As DNA, the CDR3 is TGCGCCAGCAGCCAAGTCGGGGGACGGAACACTGAAGCTTTCTTT. It is translated as CASSQVGGRNTEAFF.

This clonotype was detected many times. The chain is built from TRBV5-1 and TRBJ2-3; D gene unclear. The CDR3 has 14 amino acids. CDR1 SGHRS and CDR2 YFSETQ come from the germline V gene. V was trimmed by 2 bases and J by 6 bases, leaving 13 bases between them. This chain's CDR3 is CASSFANPQDTQYF. The CDR3 DNA is TGCGCCAGCAGCTTTGCCAACCCTCAGGATACGCAGTATTTT.

The chain is built from TRBV9 and TRBJ2-2, with 9 bases aligning to TRBD2. V dropped 3 bases and J dropped 2; count of bases not matched to a gene: 5. Germline values: CDR1 SGDLS, CDR2 YYNGEE. The CDR3 loop spans 16 amino acids. CDR3 amino acids: CASSAAGGLNTGELFF. The CDR3 DNA sequence: TGTGCCAGCAGCGCAGCGGGAGGTCTAAACACCGGGGAGCTGTTTTTT. Using reference TRBV9 and TRBJ2-2 for the parts outside the CDR3, the full variable domain is DSGVTQTPKHLITATGQRVTLRCSPRSGDLSVYWYQQSLDQGLQFLIQYYNGEERAKGNILERFSAQQFPDLHSELNLSSLELGDSALYFCASSAAGGLNTGELFFGEGSRLTVL.

A few counts support this clonotype. V gene TRBV5-8 combines with J gene TRBJ1-2, with unresolved D. CDR1 is SGHTS, CDR2 YDEGEE, per germline. Trimming cost V 7 bases and J 2 bases, with 6 bases left between them. The CDR3 length is 11 residues. This chain's CDR3 is CASGRNYGYTF. The DNA of the CDR3 is TGTGCCAGCGGGCGGAACTATGGCTACACCTTC.

This clonotype was found many times. The chain uses TRBV24-1 and TRBJ2-7; 10 bases fit TRBD2. Looked up from germline, CDR1 is KGHDR and CDR2 is SFDVKD. J lost 1 base, V lost 3 bases, and 14 bases had no gene match. CDR3 length: 19 amino acids. CDR3 in amino acids: CATSDGPGISSGRSYEQYF. CDR3 DNA: TGTGCCACCAGTGATGGACCCGGAATATCTAGCGGGAGATCCTACGAGCAGTACTTC.

Concerning this clonotype itself: At one of its ends the junction is not consistent with the germline gene, which may arise from a read error. V and J are TRBV20-1 and TRBJ1-4; D remains unclear. The CDR3 sequence is 11 residues long. Germline assignment: CDR1 DFQATT and CDR2 SNEGSKA (reference sequence). CDR3 nucleotide sequence: TGCAGTGCTAGAGATGGAGTAAAAACTGTTTTT. Translated, it gives CSARDGVKTVF.

This chain uses TRBV12-3 or TRBV12-4 with TRBJ2-2, with 8 bases lining up with TRBD1. The V segment lost 6 bases and the J segment 1 base; nucleotides outside the gene matches: 1. This CDR3 has 14 residues. The CDR3 DNA follows: TGTGCCAGCAGCGGGACAGGGAACACCGGGGAGCTGTTTTTT. This translates into CASSGTGNTGELFF.

In its sample, this clonotype was seen once. One junction end does not reproduce the germline sequence, and a read error may be involved. The gene calls are TRBV6-1 and TRBJ2-6; maybe TRBD1 (5 bases). The germline V gene encodes CDR1 MNHNS and CDR2 SASEGT. The CDR3 runs to 12 residues. The CDR3 spells CSSQSGANVLTF. CDR3 coding DNA: TGTTCCAGCCAGTCTGGGGCCAACGTCCTTACTTTC.

Points on this clonotype: A far more abundant clone sits one base away, making this likely a read error. The rearrangement joins TRBV6-9 to TRBJ1-1; 10 nucleotides agree with TRBD1. The V segment lost 3 bases and the J segment 0 bases; nucleotides outside the gene matches: 4. Germline lookup yields CDR1 MNHGY and CDR2 SVAAGI. This CDR3 spans 16 amino acids. CDR3 coding DNA: TGTGCCAGCAGTTACCAGGGACAGGGGATGAACACTGAAGCTTTCTTT. Translating it yields CASSYQGQGMNTEAFF.

J is TRBJ1-1 and V is TRBV28, with D unresolved. Germline CDR1 is MDHEN and CDR2 is SYDVKM. CDR3 length: 11 amino acids. Trimming removed 5 bases from V and 5 bases from J, with 6 bases in between. The DNA for the CDR3 is TGTGCCAGCAGTAAGAGGACTGAAGCTTTCTTT. Protein sequence: CASSKRTEAFF.

This clonotype has more than one count but fewer than ten. This clone may be a read error of a much larger clone one base away. This chain links TRBV6-5 with TRBJ1-5; 7 bases map to TRBD1. Germline V lookup: CDR1 MNHEY, CDR2 SVGAGI. This CDR3 has 13 residues. Unmatched junction bases numbered 5, after V lost 3 bases and J lost 9 bases. CDR3 residues: CASSYGTVRPQHF. The CDR3 DNA sequence: TGTGCCAGCAGTTATGGGACAGTTAGGCCCCAGCATTTT.

In this sample, this clonotype turned up many times. The chain is built from TRBV28 and TRBJ2-3; D not resolved. This CDR3 region has 16 residues. Germline loops: CDR1 MDHEN, CDR2 SYDVKM. The V end lost 5 bases, the J end lost 4 bases, and 19 bases lay between the germline ends. The CDR3 region is CASSPPQPLRADTQYF. CDR3 DNA sequence: TGTGCCAGCAGTCCCCCCCAGCCCCTACGGGCAGATACGCAGTATTTT.

Turning to this clonotype: At one end the junction does not follow the germline gene, possibly because of a read error. The J gene is TRBJ2-7, the V gene TRBV5-1, with 7 bases that match TRBD1. Looked up from germline, CDR1 is SGHRS and CDR2 is YFSETQ. There are 16 residues in the CDR3. CDR3 in amino acids: CASSFLGQTGIDEKYF. CDR3 coding DNA: TGCGCCAGCAGCTTTCTCGGGCAGACAGGGATCGACGAGAAGTACTTC.

This clonotype came up many times. The chain joins TRBV3-1 to TRBJ2-3; 14 positions match TRBD2. V lost 10 bases and J lost 3; bases outside the gene matches: 21. CDR1 is LGHDT and CDR2 is YNNKEL in the germline V gene (reference sequence). The CDR3 consists of 20 residues. In DNA, the CDR3 is TGTGCCACCCAGCCAAGAGCGGGACTAGCGGGAGTAGAGGAGACAGATACGCAGTATTTT. This translates into CATQPRAGLAGVEETDTQYF.

This clonotype was detected ten times or more. V usage is TRBV3-1 and J usage is TRBJ2-7; 7 positions match TRBD2. CDR3 size: 15 residues. The V gene end was trimmed by 4 bases and the J gene end by 2 bases; junction bases not matched to a gene: 8. Germline V gene lookup returns CDR1 LGHDT and CDR2 YNNKEL (reference sequence). In DNA, the CDR3 is TGTGCCAGCAGCCTCGGACTAGGTGGTACCTACGAGCAGTACTTC. This encodes CASSLGLGGTYEQYF.

This clonotype has a count of ten or more. V and J are TRBV4-1 and TRBJ2-3; 10 bases match TRBD1. Unmatched junction bases numbered 7, after V lost 0 bases and J lost 4 bases. The germline CDR1 and CDR2 sequences are MGHRA and YSYEKL. CDR3 length equals 17 residues. CDR3 sequence reads: CASSQDLRTGGADTQYF. DNA of the CDR3: TGCGCCAGCAGCCAAGATTTGAGGACAGGGGGAGCAGATACGCAGTATTTT.

In this sample, this clonotype turned up many times. The chain links TRBV6-2 or TRBV6-3 to TRBJ2-4; a possible D gene is TRBD2 (7 bases). The V end was cut by 6 bases, the J end by 3 bases, with 15 bases between. The CDR3 extends over 15 amino acids. Germline loops: CDR1 MNHEY, CDR2 SVGEGT. The CDR3 here is CASSARGGGKNIQYF. As DNA, the CDR3 is TGTGCCAGCAGCGCCCGGGGAGGGGGCAAAAACATTCAGTACTTC.

This clonotype was recorded many times. The chain carries TRBV28 and TRBJ2-7, with 7 bases that match TRBD2. There are 15 residues in the CDR3. The V gene end was trimmed by 5 bases and the J gene end by 0 bases; junction bases not matched to a gene: 7. Germline V gene data show CDR1 as MDHEN and CDR2 as SYDVKM. The CDR3 DNA is TGTGCCAGCAGTACACTAGCGAAAATCTCCTACGAGCAGTACTTC. Translation gives CASSTLAKISYEQYF.

At least ten counts were recorded for this clonotype. The gene calls are TRBV9 and TRBJ1-6, with 8 bases lining up with TRBD1. CDR1 and CDR2 from the germline V gene are SGDLS and YYNGEE. The CDR3 has 14 residues. With 4 bases clipped from V and 13 bases from J, the junction kept 10 bases outside the gene matches. This CDR3 is CASSPQAAGGPLHF. DNA of the CDR3: TGTGCCAGCAGCCCTCAGGCGGCAGGGGGCCCCCTCCACTTT.

This sequence joins TRBV6-1 and TRBJ2-2; possible D gene TRBD2, 6 bases. The CDR3 covers 15 residues. CDR1 MNHNS and CDR2 SASEGT come from the germline V gene. Trimming pared 4 bases from V and 3 bases from J, leaving 12 bases between. The CDR3 bases are TGTGCCAGCAGTGTTGGGCCGGGAGACACCGGGGAGCTGTTTTTT. Its translation is CASSVGPGDTGELFF.

The table lists this clonotype with many counts. This chain links TRBV28 with TRBJ2-5; 8 bases are a match to TRBD2. The better agreement between TRBJ2-1 and the DNA end casts doubt on the J call. Germline values: CDR1 MDHEN, CDR2 SYDVKM. The CDR3 spans 15 residues. CDR3 loop: CASSLSGGLVNEQFF. The CDR3 nucleotides are TGTGCCAGCAGCCTCTCGGGGGGGCTAGTCAATGAGCAGTTCTTC.

Ten or more counts support this clonotype. This chain links TRBV4-2 with TRBJ2-7, with unresolved D. This CDR3 comprises 15 residues. The germline gives CDR1 LGHNA, CDR2 YNFKEQ. V was pared by 1 base and J by 2 bases, with 12 bases between. In DNA form, the CDR3 reads TGTGCCAGCAGCCAAGGTTTCGGATTACCCTACGAGCAGTACTTC. Encoded protein: CASSQGFGLPYEQYF.

As regards this clonotype: The DNA is omitted, as the CDR3 cannot be located on it reliably, and the CDR3 follows TCRdb's listing. This chain joins TRBV6-2 or TRBV6-3 and TRBJ1-5; TRBD1 was called by the table and not checked on the DNA. A total of 13 residues make up the CDR3, ends included. Germline V gene data show CDR1 as MNHEY and CDR2 as SVGEGT. The CDR3 here is CASSSSGNQPQHF.

This clonotype was counted many times. J is TRBJ2-2 and V is TRBV10-3; TRBD2 agrees at 14 bases. CDR3 length: 16 residues. Germline V CDR1 and CDR2: ENHRY, SYGVKD. With V trimmed by 6 bases and J by 7 bases, 7 bases remained unmatched. The CDR3 loop reads CAISPTSGGASGELFF. The CDR3 coding sequence is TGTGCCATCAGCCCGACTAGCGGGGGGGCCAGCGGGGAGCTGTTTTTT.

As regards this clonotype: This likely traces to a read error, being one base from a far larger clone. The J gene is TRBJ1-3, the V gene TRBV6-4; no clear D. V gave up 8 bases and J gave up 1 base, with 12 bases separating them. CDR3 size: 14 residues. Germline V CDR1 and CDR2: MRHNA, SNTAGT. The CDR3 here is CASFCPESGNTIYF. For the CDR3, the DNA is TGTGCCAGCTTCTGTCCAGAATCTGGAAACACCATATATTTT.

This chain links TRBV27 with TRBJ2-7; 7 bases match TRBD1. J lost 0 bases, V lost 5 bases, and 4 bases had no gene match. CDR3 length: 14 residues. Per the germline V gene, CDR1 is MNHEY and CDR2 is SMNVEV (reference sequence). Here the CDR3 reads CASSPDRASYEQYF. The CDR3 DNA is TGTGCCAGCAGTCCCGACAGGGCCTCCTACGAGCAGTACTTC.

A remark on this clonotype: With a far larger clone one base away, a read error is the likely cause. The chain recombines TRBV6-2 or TRBV6-3 with TRBJ2-5; D is undetermined. The J call is in doubt because the DNA end fits TRBJ2-1 better. CDR3 length: 15 residues. CDR1 is MNHEY, CDR2 SVGEGT, per germline. The CDR3 region has the DNA TGTGCCAGCAGTGAAAAGCAGGTTGGGTTGAATGAGCAGTTCTTC. Residues: CASSEKQVGLNEQFF.

This clonotype was recorded many times. In DNA, the CDR3 is TGTGCCAGCAGCTTAGAAGGGACAGCGAACACTGAAGCTTTCTTT. It encodes CASSLEGTANTEAFF. V usage is TRBV7-9 and J usage is TRBJ1-1, with TRBD1 matching 7 bases. The length of the CDR3 is 15 residues. Germline trimming cut 1 base from V and 1 base from J; bases unmatched to any gene: 3. The germline V gene has CDR1 SEHNR and CDR2 FQNEAQ (reference sequence). Variable domain in full (rest from reference TRBV7-9 and TRBJ1-1): DTGVSQNPRHKITKRGQNVTFRCDPISEHNRLYWYRQTLGQGPEFLTYFQNEAQLEKSRLLSDRFSAERPKGSFSTLEIQRTEQGDSAMYLCASSLEGTANTEAFFGQGTRLTVV.